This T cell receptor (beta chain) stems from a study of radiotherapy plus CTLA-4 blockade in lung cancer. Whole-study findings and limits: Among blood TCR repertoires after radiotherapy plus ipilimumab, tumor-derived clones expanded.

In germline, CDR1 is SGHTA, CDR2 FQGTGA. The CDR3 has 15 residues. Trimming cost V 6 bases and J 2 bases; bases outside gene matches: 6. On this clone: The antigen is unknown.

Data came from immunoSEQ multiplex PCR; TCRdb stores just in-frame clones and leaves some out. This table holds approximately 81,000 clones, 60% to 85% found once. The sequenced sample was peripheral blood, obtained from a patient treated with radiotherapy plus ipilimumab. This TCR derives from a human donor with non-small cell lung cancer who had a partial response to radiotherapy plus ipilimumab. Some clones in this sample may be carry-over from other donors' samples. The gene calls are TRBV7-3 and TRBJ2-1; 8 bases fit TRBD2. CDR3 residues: CASSTVAGPYNEQFF. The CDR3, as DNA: TGTGCCAGCAGTACGGTAGCGGGACCCTACAATGAGCAGTTCTTC.